The next 25 T cell receptor beta chains were all read from a single sample in a study of blood T cells in healthy people across ages. A sample-barcoded 5' primer and a J-beta primer mix were used in a second PCR of roughly 7 to 11 cycles. TCRdb independently ran MiXCR on the 5' RACE reads; one entry per CDR3 protein. The data contain 1.5 million to 2 million distinct CDR3 sequences, 28% of them singletons. Sequencing input: blood. The source is a woman aged 25 to 39 in good health.

Concerning this clonotype itself: One end of the junction does not line up with germline, which may come from a read error. The rearrangement uses TRBV27 and TRBJ1-5, with 8 bases fitting TRBD1. Germline CDR1 MNHEY, CDR2 SMNVEV (reference sequence). The CDR3 runs to 15 residues. CDR3 DNA: TGTGCCTGCAGTTTAAAACAGGGGGTCTATCAGCCCCAGCATTTT. Translation gives CACSLKQGVYQPQHF.

The sample holds many counts of this clonotype. The V and J genes are TRBV5-1 and TRBJ2-1; possibly TRBD1 or TRBD2 for D (5 bases each). The CDR3 contains 14 residues. CDR1 is SGHRS, CDR2 YFSETQ, per germline. Trimming pared 1 base from V and 8 bases from J, leaving 13 bases between. CDR3 region: CASSLSDRGDEQFF. Here the CDR3 DNA reads TGCGCCAGCAGCTTGTCGGACCGAGGGGATGAGCAGTTCTTC.

CDR3 in amino acids: CASSLKGASNYGYTF. CDR3 sequence (DNA): TGTGCCAGCAGTTTAAAGGGGGCGAGTAACTATGGCTACACCTTC. The chain couples TRBV12-3 or TRBV12-4 to TRBJ1-2, with 7 bases that match TRBD1. V lost 2 bases to trimming and J lost 1 base; unmatched junction nucleotides: 4. The CDR3 sequence is 15 residues long.

This clonotype was seen repeatedly, ten times or more. The chain employs TRBV6-5 and TRBJ1-2, with no clear D. Trimming stripped 0 bases from V and 0 bases from J, with 8 bases between. Germline V gene data show CDR1 as MNHEY and CDR2 as SVGAGI. The CDR3 contains 15 residues. The DNA for the CDR3 is TGTGCCAGCAGTTACTCGTATTTTGCTAACTATGGCTACACCTTC. Its protein product is CASSYSYFANYGYTF.

This clonotype was recorded many times. The CDR3 region is CSVHYRDGYTF. CDR3 in DNA: TGCAGCGTTCACTACAGGGATGGCTACACCTTC. V and J are TRBV29-1 and TRBJ1-2; D possibly corresponds to TRBD1 (6 bases). This CDR3 comprises 11 residues. Germline-derived CDR1 and CDR2 are SQVTM and ANQGSEA. V lost 5 bases to trimming and J lost 6 bases, with 10 bases between them.

This clonotype was observed a few times. The chain is built from TRBV7-2 and TRBJ2-1, with 9 nucleotides matching TRBD2. V lost 8 bases to trimming and J lost 4 bases; unmatched junction nucleotides: 9. Germline assignment: CDR1 SGHTA and CDR2 FQGNSA. The CDR3 sequence is 15 residues long. This chain's CDR3 is CASRPARGGYNEQFF. As DNA, the CDR3 is TGTGCCAGCCGACCGGCGCGGGGGGGGTACAATGAGCAGTTCTTC.

The chain couples TRBV7-2 to TRBJ2-7; weak D call: TRBD2 (6 bases). This CDR3 has 17 residues. The germline V gene has CDR1 SGHTA and CDR2 FQGNSA. The V end lost 5 bases, the J end lost 7 bases, and 27 bases lay between the germline ends. The chain's CDR3 is CASSRSLGVIAVNEQYF. The DNA of the CDR3 is TGTGCCAGCAGCCGAAGCCTCGGGGTAATAGCGGTCAATGAGCAGTACTTC.

This chain joins TRBV6-5 and TRBJ2-7; 7 bases map to TRBD2. CDR1 and CDR2 (germline): MNHEY, SVGAGI. The CDR3 is made up of 16 amino acids. J gave up 2 bases and V 0 bases, and 7 bases lay outside the gene matches. The CDR3, as DNA: TGTGCCAGCAGTTACTCCGGAGGAGCGGGGACCTACGAGCAGTACTTC. This translates into CASSYSGGAGTYEQYF.

The chain has TRBV28 and TRBJ1-1, with D possibly TRBD1 on 5 matching bases. The CDR3 is 15 amino acids. The V end lost 6 bases, the J end lost 4 bases, and 18 bases lay between the germline ends. Germline CDR1 MDHEN, CDR2 SYDVKM. The DNA of the CDR3 is TGTGCCAGCAGGTCCAGGGCATCAGGCGGCACTGAAGCTTTCTTT. It translates to CASRSRASGGTEAFF.

Of note for this clonotype: A much larger clone is a single base away; this may be a read error. This chain links TRBV5-4 with TRBJ2-4; D unclear. Germline V gene data show CDR1 as SGHNT and CDR2 as YYREEE (reference sequence). This CDR3 contains 14 residues. The CDR3 nucleotides read TGTGCCGGCAGCATTGATGAAGCCAAAAACATTCAGTACTTC. Protein product: CAGSIDEAKNIQYF.

As for this clonotype: A much larger clone lies one base from this, so it may be a read error. This rearrangement joins TRBV12-3 or TRBV12-4 to TRBJ2-3; 11 positions agree with TRBD2. This CDR3 has 16 amino acids. The CDR3 region has the DNA TGTGCCAGCAGTTCCACCGGGACTAGCGGCACAGATGCGCAGTATTTT. Its translation: CASSSTGTSGTDAQYF.

This clonotype was counted only a few times. The chain links TRBV1 to TRBJ2-3; the table's D call, TRBD1, was not checked against the DNA. TRBV1 is reported as a pseudogene. The CDR3 extends over 14 amino acids. The CDR3 coding sequence is TGCACCAGCACCCCGGGTCGGGACACAGATACGCAGTATTTT. Residues: CTSTPGRDTDTQYF.

This clonotype was counted ten times or more. The chain combines TRBV30 with TRBJ2-1; TRBD2 is a possible D gene (7 bases). The CDR3 contains 17 residues. CDR1 and CDR2 from the germline V gene are GTSNPN and SVGIG (reference sequence). The germline V and J ends were trimmed by 1 base and 0 bases, with 16 bases remaining between them. The CDR3, as DNA: TGTGCCTGGAGTGCTCTTGGGGGCGGGGGCTCCTACAATGAGCAGTTCTTC. Translating gives CAWSALGGGGSYNEQFF.

This clonotype was observed a handful of times. The chain combines TRBV11-2 with TRBJ1-2, with no clear D. Between the trimmed V and J ends, which lost 5 bases and 7 bases, there was a span of 11 bases. The CDR3 loop spans 12 amino acids. Germline V gene lookup returns CDR1 SGHAT and CDR2 FQNNGV. DNA for the CDR3: TGTGCCAGCAGCCTAAGTATCTCTGGCTACACCTTC. Translated: CASSLSISGYTF.

Comments on this clonotype: A much more abundant neighbour one base away suggests this may be a read error. This rearrangement joins TRBV10-3 to TRBJ2-3; D not resolved. CDR3 length: 12 amino acids. V lost 6 bases, J lost 8 bases, and 12 bases lay in between. CDR1 ENHRY and CDR2 SYGVKD come from the germline V gene. The CDR3 nucleotides read TGTGCCATCAGAGGAGCTGTAGGTACGCAGTATTTT. Its translation: CAIRGAVGTQYF.

This clonotype was detected a few times. This chain uses TRBV15 with TRBJ1-5; perhaps TRBD1 as D (5 bases). V lost 0 bases, J lost 6 bases, and 12 bases lay in between. Germline V lookup: CDR1 LNHNV, CDR2 YYDKDF (reference sequence). The CDR3 is made up of 15 amino acids. This CDR3 reads CATSRDPRGGQPQHF. The DNA for the CDR3 is TGTGCCACCAGCAGAGATCCGCGTGGGGGTCAGCCCCAGCATTTT.

V usage is TRBV21-1 and J usage is TRBJ1-5; TRBD1, the table's D call, was not compared with the DNA. TRBV21-1 is shown as a pseudogene. This CDR3 has 16 residues. Written as DNA, the CDR3 is TGTGCCAGCAGCAACTGGGGTGGGACGGGGAATCAGCCCCAGCATTTT. Encoded protein: CASSNWGGTGNQPQHF.

This clonotype has more than one count but fewer than ten. This chain joins TRBV20-1 and TRBJ2-1; 7 bases are shared with TRBD2. J lost 8 bases, V lost 5 bases, and 15 bases had no gene match. The CDR3 is 15 amino acids. Germline V lookup: CDR1 DFQATT, CDR2 SNEGSKA (reference sequence). CDR3 coding DNA: TGCAGTGCTGATACTAGCGAACTCCTAAGCGATGAGCAGTTCTTC. Translating gives CSADTSELLSDEQFF.

This chain links TRBV5-1 with TRBJ1-1; maybe TRBD1 (5 bases). This CDR3 comprises 14 residues. Looked up from germline, CDR1 is SGHRS and CDR2 is YFSETQ. Deletions cut 3 bases from V and 5 bases from J, with 14 bases between. The CDR3 is CASSWDSIGTEAFF. Written as DNA, the CDR3 is TGCGCCAGCAGCTGGGACTCTATAGGAACTGAAGCTTTCTTT.

The chain combines TRBV27 with TRBJ1-2; the D gene is possibly TRBD1 (5 bases). Per germline, CDR1 MNHEY and CDR2 SMNVEV (reference sequence). V gave up 8 bases and J gave up 0 bases, with 13 bases separating them. CDR3 length: 14 amino acids. The CDR3 coding sequence is TGTGCCAGCTCGGGGGGGGGTCCTAACTATGGCTACACCTTC. Its translation is CASSGGGPNYGYTF.

The chain employs TRBV9 and TRBJ2-1, with TRBD2 matching over 8 bases. The CDR3 spans 16 residues. The V segment lost 0 bases and the J segment 2 bases; nucleotides outside the gene matches: 4. Germline V CDR1 and CDR2: SGDLS, YYNGEE. The CDR3 DNA reads TGTGCCAGCAGCGTAGAGATCGGGAGGGCCTACAATGAGCAGTTCTTC. It encodes CASSVEIGRAYNEQFF. Full variable domain (missing parts from reference TRBV9 and TRBJ2-1): DSGVTQTPKHLITATGQRVTLRCSPRSGDLSVYWYQQSLDQGLQFLIQYYNGEERAKGNILERFSAQQFPDLHSELNLSSLELGDSALYFCASSVEIGRAYNEQFFGPGTRLTVL.

This clonotype was seen a handful of times. V usage is TRBV5-1 and J usage is TRBJ2-1; perhaps TRBD2 as D (6 bases). The ends were cut back, 1 base at V and 2 bases at J, with 13 bases in the middle. The CDR3 consists of 16 residues. CDR1 is SGHRS and CDR2 is YFSETQ in the germline V gene. CDR3 nucleotides: TGCGCCAGCAGCTTGTTTGGGGCTAGCGCCTACAATGAGCAGTTCTTC. Encoded protein: CASSLFGASAYNEQFF.

On this clonotype: This could be a read error, since a much larger clone is one nucleotide away. The rearrangement joins TRBV6-6 to TRBJ2-3; TRBD1 might be the D (6 bases). CDR1 is MNHNY, CDR2 SVGAGI, per germline (reference sequence). This CDR3 contains 13 residues. CDR3 coding DNA: TGTGCCAACAGTAAACCAGGGGAAGATACGCAGTATTTT. This gives the protein CANSKPGEDTQYF.

This clonotype was recorded many times. The CDR3 is CASSPRGSETQYF. Here the CDR3 DNA reads TGTGCCAGCAGTCCGCGGGGGAGCGAGACCCAGTACTTC. The chain joins TRBV7-9 to TRBJ2-5, with 7 bases identical to TRBD2. Trimming removed 6 bases from V and 5 bases from J; junction bases left unmatched: 6. This CDR3 has 13 residues. Germline values: CDR1 SEHNR, CDR2 FQNEAQ (reference sequence).

This clonotype has a handful of counts. The chain couples TRBV5-1 to TRBJ1-1; perhaps TRBD1 as D (5 bases). The CDR3 is 14 amino acids. Trimming stripped 4 bases from V and 1 base from J, with 11 bases between. The V gene's germline CDR1 is SGHRS and CDR2 YFSETQ. The CDR3 spells CASSGGEANTEAFF. The CDR3 region has the DNA TGCGCCAGCAGCGGGGGGGAGGCGAACACTGAAGCTTTCTTT.